One and the same sample provided the 7 T cell receptor beta chains below, sequenced in a study of blood T cell repertoires in COVID-19. Sequencing used immunoSEQ multiplex PCR; TCRdb keeps in-frame clones, though not all of them. Altogether roughly 190,000 clones are present, approximately 90% being singletons, with the ten largest covering around 5.9%. Sample: peripheral blood. The receptors shown here come from a woman aged 40 to 50 who had recovered from COVID-19.

The chain is built from TRBV28 and TRBJ1-4; D is perhaps TRBD1 (6 bases). V lost 3 bases and J lost 8, with 10 bases in between. Per the germline V gene, CDR1 is MDHEN and CDR2 is SYDVKM. This CDR3 has 13 amino acids. CDR3 sequence: CASSLTGGEKLFF. CDR3 bases: TGTGCCAGCAGTTTGACAGGCGGGGAAAAACTGTTTTTT.

The chain recombines TRBV19 with TRBJ2-2; 8 nucleotides agree with TRBD2. Per germline, CDR1 LNHDA and CDR2 SQIVND (reference sequence). Germline trimming cut 7 bases from V and 0 bases from J; bases unmatched to any gene: 10. The CDR3 contains 17 residues. CDR3 coding DNA: TGTGCCAGTACCTCGCGGAGCGGGAGCTCGAACACCGGGGAGCTGTTTTTT. As protein: CASTSRSGSSNTGELFF.

The chain joins TRBV11-2 to TRBJ1-1; 9 positions agree with TRBD1. CDR1 is SGHAT, CDR2 FQNNGV, per germline. CDR3 length: 15 amino acids. Trimming took 6 bases from V and 6 from J; bases not matched to a gene: 11. CDR3 sequence reads: CASSPTGGAWAEAFF. The CDR3 DNA reads TGTGCCAGCAGTCCAACAGGGGGCGCTTGGGCTGAAGCTTTCTTT.

The rearrangement uses TRBV6-5 and TRBJ1-1; 7 positions agree with TRBD1. The CDR3 is 15 residues long. The V segment lost 6 bases and the J segment 0 bases; nucleotides outside the gene matches: 7. The V gene's germline CDR1 is MNHEY and CDR2 SVGAGI. The DNA for the CDR3 is TGTGCCAGCAGATCGACAGGGTCTATGAACACTGAAGCTTTCTTT. It encodes CASRSTGSMNTEAFF.

The rearrangement uses TRBV11-2 and TRBJ2-3, with TRBD2 matching 10 bases. The CDR3 contains 15 residues. Germline trimming cut 5 bases from V and 0 bases from J; bases unmatched to any gene: 2. Germline V gives CDR1 SGHAT, CDR2 FQNNGV. In DNA form, the CDR3 reads TGTGCCAGCAGCGGACTAGCGGTTAGCACAGATACGCAGTATTTT. Translating it yields CASSGLAVSTDTQYF.

This clone has a handful of counts. The chain uses TRBV19 and TRBJ2-1, with D perhaps TRBD2 (6 bases). The CDR3 loop spans 15 amino acids. Germline values: CDR1 LNHDA, CDR2 SQIVND (reference sequence). Trimming took off 3 bases at V and 4 bases at J, with 13 bases between the two ends. The CDR3 sequence is CASSMSGERYNEQFF. CDR3 DNA sequence: TGTGCCAGTAGTATGTCGGGGGAGCGGTACAATGAGCAGTTCTTC.

The chain carries TRBV19 and TRBJ2-3, with TRBD2 matching 8 bases. The ends lost 3 bases at V and 5 bases at J; junction bases unmatched: 13. The CDR3 length is 17 residues. Germline V CDR1 and CDR2: LNHDA, SQIVND (reference sequence). The CDR3 loop is CASSITSGGLTGDTQYF. Written as DNA, the CDR3 is TGTGCCAGTAGTATTACTAGCGGAGGCTTAACCGGAGATACGCAGTATTTT.